The text below deals with one T cell receptor (beta chain). Its antigen is undetermined. This specimen belongs to a study of regulatory T cells in long-lasting Graves disease. Study as a whole: Antithyroid drugs had been given to newly diagnosed Graves' patients for under 3 months.

HTBI primers from iRepertoire and Arm-PCR of CDR3 regions yielded the TCR beta libraries. Each CDR3 protein is one row after TCRdb ran MiXCR on the multiplex PCR reads. This table holds over 400,000 distinct CDR3 sequences, approximately 15% found once. This sample's time point: newly diagnosed GD, antithyroid drugs for less than 3 months. PBMC RNA served as the TCR library source. Findings and caveats of the study: Persistent patients shared some 2,500 public clonotypes among themselves. Newly diagnosed patients shared fewer, at about 890.

The length of the CDR3 is 14 residues. Germline CDR1 and CDR2: SGDLS and YYNGEE. With V trimmed by 4 bases and J by 1 base, 5 bases remained unmatched. The data were also submitted as part of a second study, on T cells in Graves' hyperthyroidism and ophthalmopathy. As reported in that work: It was uncontrolled infection, other autoimmune disease, pregnancy or lactation that excluded patients. Most expanded thyroid clonotypes above 0.001 also appeared in blood.

The V call is TRBV9, the J call TRBJ2-7, with 7 bases lining up with TRBD1. This clonotype was obtained from a woman between 50 and 59 years old with Graves disease. The source material was peripheral blood mononuclear cells (PBMCs), sampled at new diagnosis, from a patient treated with antithyroid drugs. The CDR3 here is CASSKTGESYEQYF. The CDR3 DNA sequence: TGTGCCAGCAGCAAAACAGGGGAGTCCTACGAGCAGTACTTC.